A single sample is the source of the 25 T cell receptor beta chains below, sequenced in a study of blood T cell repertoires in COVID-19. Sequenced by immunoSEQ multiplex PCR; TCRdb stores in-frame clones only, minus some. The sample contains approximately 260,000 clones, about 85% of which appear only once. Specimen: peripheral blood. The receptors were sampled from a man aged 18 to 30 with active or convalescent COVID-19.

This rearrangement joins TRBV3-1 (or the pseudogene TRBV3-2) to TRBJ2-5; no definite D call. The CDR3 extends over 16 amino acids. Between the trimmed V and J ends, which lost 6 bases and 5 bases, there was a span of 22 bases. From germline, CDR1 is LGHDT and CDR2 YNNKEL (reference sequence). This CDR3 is CASSTTTGPVVETQYF. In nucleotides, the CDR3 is TGTGCCAGCAGTACTACTACCGGTCCTGTGGTCGAGACCCAGTACTTC.

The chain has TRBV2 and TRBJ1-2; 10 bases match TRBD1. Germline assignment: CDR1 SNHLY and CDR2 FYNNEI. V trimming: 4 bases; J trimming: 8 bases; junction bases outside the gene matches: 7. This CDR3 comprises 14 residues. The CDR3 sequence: CASSADRGLPGYTF. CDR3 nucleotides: TGTGCCAGCAGTGCTGACAGGGGGCTACCGGGCTACACCTTC.

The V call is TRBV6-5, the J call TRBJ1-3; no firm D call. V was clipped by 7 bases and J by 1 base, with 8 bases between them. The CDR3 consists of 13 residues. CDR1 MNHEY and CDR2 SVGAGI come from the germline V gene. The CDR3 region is CASISFSGNTIYF. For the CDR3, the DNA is TGTGCCAGCATCTCTTTTTCTGGAAACACCATATATTTT.

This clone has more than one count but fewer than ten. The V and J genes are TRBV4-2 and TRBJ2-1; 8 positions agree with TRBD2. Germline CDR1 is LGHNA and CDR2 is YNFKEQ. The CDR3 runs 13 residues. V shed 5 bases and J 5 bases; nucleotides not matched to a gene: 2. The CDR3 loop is CASSGTRNNEQFF. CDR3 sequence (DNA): TGTGCCAGCAGCGGGACTAGAAACAATGAGCAGTTCTTC.

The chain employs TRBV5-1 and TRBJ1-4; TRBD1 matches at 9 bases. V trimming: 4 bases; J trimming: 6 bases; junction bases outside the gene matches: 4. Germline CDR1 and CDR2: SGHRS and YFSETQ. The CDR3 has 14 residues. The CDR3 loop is CASSRDRGDEKLFF. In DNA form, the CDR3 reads TGCGCCAGCAGCCGAGACAGGGGGGATGAAAAACTGTTTTTT.

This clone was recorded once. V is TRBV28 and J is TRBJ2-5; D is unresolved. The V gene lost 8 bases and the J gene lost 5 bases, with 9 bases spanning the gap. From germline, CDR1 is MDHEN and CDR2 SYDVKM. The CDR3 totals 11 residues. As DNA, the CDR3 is TGTGCCAGCGCCGTTCGGGAGACCCAGTACTTC. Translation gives CASAVRETQYF.

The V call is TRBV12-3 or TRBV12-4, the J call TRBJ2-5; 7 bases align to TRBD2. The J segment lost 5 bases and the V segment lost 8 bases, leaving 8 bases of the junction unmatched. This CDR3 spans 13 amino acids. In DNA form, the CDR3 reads TGTGCCAGCGTCGAGAGAGCGGGGGAGACCCAGTACTTC. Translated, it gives CASVERAGETQYF.

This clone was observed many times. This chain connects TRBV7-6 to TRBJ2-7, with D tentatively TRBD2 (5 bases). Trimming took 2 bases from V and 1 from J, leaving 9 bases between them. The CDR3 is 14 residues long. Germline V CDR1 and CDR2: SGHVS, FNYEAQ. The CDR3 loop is CASSLMTGSYEQYF. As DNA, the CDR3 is TGTGCCAGCAGCTTAATGACGGGATCCTACGAGCAGTACTTC.

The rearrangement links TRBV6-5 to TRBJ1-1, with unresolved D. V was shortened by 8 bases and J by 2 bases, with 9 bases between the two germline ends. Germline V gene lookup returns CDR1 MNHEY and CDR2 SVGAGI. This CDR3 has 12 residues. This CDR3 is CASLTGNTEAFF. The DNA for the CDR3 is TGTGCCAGCCTAACGGGTAACACTGAAGCTTTCTTT.

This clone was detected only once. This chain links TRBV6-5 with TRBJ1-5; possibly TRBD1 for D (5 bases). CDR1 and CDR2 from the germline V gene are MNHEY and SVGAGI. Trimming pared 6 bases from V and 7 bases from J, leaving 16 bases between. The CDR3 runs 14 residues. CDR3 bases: TGTGCCAGCAGGGAGTCTGGGACTGCCCAGCCCCAGCATTTT. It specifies CASRESGTAQPQHF.

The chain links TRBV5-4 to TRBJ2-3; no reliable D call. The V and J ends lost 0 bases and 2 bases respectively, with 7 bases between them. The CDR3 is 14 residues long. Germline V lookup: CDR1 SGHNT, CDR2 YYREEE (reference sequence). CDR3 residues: CASSLDRPTDTQYF. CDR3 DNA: TGTGCCAGCAGCTTGGACAGACCCACAGATACGCAGTATTTT.

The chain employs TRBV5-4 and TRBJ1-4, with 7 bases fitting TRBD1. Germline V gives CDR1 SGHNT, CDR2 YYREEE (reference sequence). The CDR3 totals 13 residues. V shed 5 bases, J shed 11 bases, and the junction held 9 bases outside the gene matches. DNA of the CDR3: TGTGCCAGCAGGCTGGACAGGCAGGAGAAACTGTTTTTT. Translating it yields CASRLDRQEKLFF.

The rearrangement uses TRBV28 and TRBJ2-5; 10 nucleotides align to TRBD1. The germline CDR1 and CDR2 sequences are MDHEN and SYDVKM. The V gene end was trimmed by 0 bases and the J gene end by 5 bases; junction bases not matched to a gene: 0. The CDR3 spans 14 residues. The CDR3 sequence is CASSLWDRGETQYF. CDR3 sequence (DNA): TGTGCCAGCAGTTTATGGGACAGGGGGGAGACCCAGTACTTC.

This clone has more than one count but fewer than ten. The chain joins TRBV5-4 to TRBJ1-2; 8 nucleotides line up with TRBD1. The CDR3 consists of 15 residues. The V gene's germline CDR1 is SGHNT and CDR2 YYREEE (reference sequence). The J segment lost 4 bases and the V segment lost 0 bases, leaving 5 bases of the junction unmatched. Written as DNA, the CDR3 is TGTGCCAGCAGCTTGGCAGGGGGCAATTTCTATGGCTACACCTTC. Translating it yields CASSLAGGNFYGYTF.

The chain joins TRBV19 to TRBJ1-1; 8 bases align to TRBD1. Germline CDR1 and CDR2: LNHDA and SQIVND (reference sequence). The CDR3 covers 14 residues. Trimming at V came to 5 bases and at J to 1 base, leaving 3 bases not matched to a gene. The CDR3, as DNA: TGTGCCAGTAGTGTCCAGGGGGCGAACACTGAAGCTTTCTTT. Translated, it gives CASSVQGANTEAFF.

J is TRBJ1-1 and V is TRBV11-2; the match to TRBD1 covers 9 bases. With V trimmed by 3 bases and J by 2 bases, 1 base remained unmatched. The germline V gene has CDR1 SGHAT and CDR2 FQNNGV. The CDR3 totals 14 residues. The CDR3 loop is CASSFTGGNTEAFF. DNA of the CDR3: TGTGCCAGCAGCTTCACAGGGGGCAACACTGAAGCTTTCTTT.

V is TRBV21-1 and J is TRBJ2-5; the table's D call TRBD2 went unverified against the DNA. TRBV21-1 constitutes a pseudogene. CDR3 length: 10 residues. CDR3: CARRGETQYF. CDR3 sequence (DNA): TGTGCCCGCCGGGGAGAGACCCAGTACTTC.

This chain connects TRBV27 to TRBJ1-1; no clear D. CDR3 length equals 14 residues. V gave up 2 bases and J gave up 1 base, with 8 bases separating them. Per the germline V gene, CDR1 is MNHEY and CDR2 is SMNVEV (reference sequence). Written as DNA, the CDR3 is TGTGCCAGCAGTTTAAGTGTAGAGAACACTGAAGCTTTCTTT. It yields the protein CASSLSVENTEAFF.

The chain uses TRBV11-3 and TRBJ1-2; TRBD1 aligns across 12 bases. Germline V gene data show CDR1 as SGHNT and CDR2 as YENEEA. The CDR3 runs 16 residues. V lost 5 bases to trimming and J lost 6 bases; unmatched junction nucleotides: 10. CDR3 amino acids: CASSPPGTGGRNGYTF. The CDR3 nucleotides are TGTGCCAGCAGCCCACCGGGGACAGGGGGCCGAAATGGCTACACCTTC.

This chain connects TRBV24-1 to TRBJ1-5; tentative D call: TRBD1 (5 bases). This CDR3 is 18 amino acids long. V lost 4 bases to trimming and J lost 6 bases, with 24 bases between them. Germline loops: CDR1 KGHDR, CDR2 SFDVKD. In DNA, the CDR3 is TGTGCCACCAGTGACTGGATAGGGAGGGGTACGAGGGTTCAGCCCCAGCATTTT. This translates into CATSDWIGRGTRVQPQHF.

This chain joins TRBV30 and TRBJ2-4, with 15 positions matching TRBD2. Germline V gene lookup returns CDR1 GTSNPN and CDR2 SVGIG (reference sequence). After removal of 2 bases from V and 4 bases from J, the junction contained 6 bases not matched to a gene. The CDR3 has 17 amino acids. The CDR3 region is CAWSPRTSGGGKNIQYF. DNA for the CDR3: TGTGCCTGGAGTCCCCGGACTAGCGGGGGGGGGAAAAACATTCAGTACTTC.

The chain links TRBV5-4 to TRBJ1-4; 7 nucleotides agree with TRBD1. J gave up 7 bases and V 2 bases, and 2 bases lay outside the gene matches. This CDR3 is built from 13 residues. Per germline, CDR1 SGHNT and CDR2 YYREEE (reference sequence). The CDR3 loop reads CASSFRDSEKLFF. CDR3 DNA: TGTGCCAGCAGCTTTAGGGACAGTGAAAAACTGTTTTTT.

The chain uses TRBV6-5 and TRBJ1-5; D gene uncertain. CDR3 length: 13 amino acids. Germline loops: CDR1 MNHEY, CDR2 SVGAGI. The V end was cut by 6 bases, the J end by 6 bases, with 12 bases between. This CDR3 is CASSQEASQPQHF. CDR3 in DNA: TGTGCCAGCAGCCAGGAGGCCAGTCAGCCCCAGCATTTT.

This CDR3 reads CASSLTPGQGGNEQFF. For the CDR3, the DNA is TGTGCCAGCAGCCTTACACCGGGACAGGGGGGCAATGAGCAGTTCTTC. The chain links TRBV3-1 (or the pseudogene TRBV3-2) to TRBJ2-1, with TRBD1 identical over 11 bases. With V trimmed by 4 bases and J by 6 bases, 8 bases remained unmatched. The CDR3 is made up of 16 amino acids. The germline CDR1 and CDR2 sequences are LGHDT and YNNKEL (reference sequence).

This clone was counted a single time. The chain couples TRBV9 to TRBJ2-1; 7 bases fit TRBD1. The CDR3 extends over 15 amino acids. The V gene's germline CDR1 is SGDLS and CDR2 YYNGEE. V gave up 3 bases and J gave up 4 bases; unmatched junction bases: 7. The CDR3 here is CASSDGQADYNEQFF. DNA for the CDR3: TGTGCCAGCAGCGACGGACAGGCGGATTACAATGAGCAGTTCTTC.